This T cell receptor (beta chain) is from a study of tissue T cells after allogeneic stem cell transplantation. As for this clone: As yet, its antigen is unknown. The germline and genes are mouse ones. The CDR3 is cut off 1 residue early in the read; its end comes from the germline J gene.

TCRdb keeps only in-frame clones here, not all; method: immunoSEQ multiplex PCR. The sample lists some 22,000 clones, approximately 69% occurring once. The CDR3 loop spans 14 amino acids. V lost 2 bases to trimming and J lost 0 bases, with 7 bases between them. Per the germline V gene, CDR1 is MSHET and CDR2 is SYDVDS. Study-level points and caveats: Which tissue TCRs were alloreactive or antigen-specific was not determined. Some clones might be persisting host cells.

The chain has TRBV29 and TRBJ1-1; D may be TRBD1 (6 bases). This TCR derives from a female BALB/c mouse in good health. The strain's MHC haplotype is H2-d. The specimen sequenced was blood. The DNA read from the CDR3 is TGTGCTAGCAGTTTAGGGACAAAGAACACAGAAGTCTTC. This encodes CASSLGTKNTEVF. From start to end, the CDR3 is CASSLGTKNTEVFF.